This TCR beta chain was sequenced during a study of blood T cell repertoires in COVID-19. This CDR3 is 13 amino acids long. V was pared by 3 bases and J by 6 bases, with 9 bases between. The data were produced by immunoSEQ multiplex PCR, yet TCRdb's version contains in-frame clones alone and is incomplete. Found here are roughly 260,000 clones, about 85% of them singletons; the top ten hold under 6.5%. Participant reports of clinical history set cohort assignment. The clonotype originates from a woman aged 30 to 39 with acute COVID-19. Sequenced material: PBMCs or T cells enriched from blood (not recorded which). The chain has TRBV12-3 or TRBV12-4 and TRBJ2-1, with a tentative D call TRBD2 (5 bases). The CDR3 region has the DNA TGTGCCAGCAGTTTTGCTAGCCCCAATGAGCAGTTCTTC. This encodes CASSFASPNEQFF.